This T cell receptor (beta chain) stems from a study of regulatory T cells in long-lasting Graves disease. The wider study: Persistent Graves' disease meant over 5 years of antithyroid drugs with positive TSH receptor antibodies.

This clonotype was seen a few times. Its antigen remains unidentified. The sample's time point: persistent/refractory GD, antithyroid drugs over 5 years with positive TRAb. The authors made the TCR library using RNA they extracted from PBMCs. Both iRepertoire HTBI primers and Arm-PCR of CDR3 regions were used to build the TCR beta libraries. Using its own MiXCR run on the multiplex PCR reads, TCRdb lists one record per CDR3 protein. The data show approximately 690,000 distinct CDR3 sequences, with about 30% seen just once and 42% held by the top ten. Study-wide points: Persistent disease exhibited a predilection for TRBV28, TRBJ1-2 and TRBJ2-5.

Germline assignment: CDR1 MDHEN and CDR2 SYDVKM. Deletions cut 1 base from V and 4 bases from J, with 10 bases between. The CDR3 sequence is 15 residues long. The clonotype was recovered from a female donor with Graves disease. The chain combines TRBV28 with TRBJ2-2; D may correspond to TRBD1 or TRBD2 (6 bases each). Material: peripheral blood mononuclear cells (PBMCs), obtained when the disease was refractory, from a patient treated with antithyroid drugs. CDR3 sequence: CASSLYRGLTGELFF. CDR3 in DNA: TGTGCCAGCAGTTTATATCGGGGGCTCACCGGGGAGCTGTTTTTT.